Each of the 27 T cell receptor beta chains below was sequenced from the same sample in a study of blood T cells in healthy people across ages. A second roughly 7 to 11 cycle PCR used barcoded and J-beta primers. TCRdb ran MiXCR on the 5' RACE reads and lists one entry per CDR3 protein. The table has about 780,000 distinct CDR3 sequences, around 50% seen once. Sequenced input: blood. Every receptor here comes from a man of 80 years or more in good health.

The chain combines TRBV24-1 with TRBJ2-5, with 8 bases that match TRBD1. V dropped 4 bases and J dropped 3; count of bases not matched to a gene: 6. This CDR3 spans 15 amino acids. Germline-derived CDR1 and CDR2 are KGHDR and SFDVKD. The DNA for the CDR3 is TGTGCCACCAGTGACCAACGGACAGGGAAAGAGACCCAGTACTTC. This gives the protein CATSDQRTGKETQYF.

The chain has TRBV7-2 and TRBJ2-5; D gene uncertain. V lost 0 bases and J lost 2, with 10 bases in between. The V gene's germline CDR1 is SGHTA and CDR2 FQGNSA. This CDR3 is built from 15 residues. The CDR3 DNA is TGTGCCAGCAGCTTAGCGGGCTACCTTCAAGAGACCCAGTACTTC. The encoded protein is CASSLAGYLQETQYF.

This clonotype was found a few times. This chain links TRBV4-1 with TRBJ2-2, with unresolved D. With 4 bases removed from V and 1 base from J, the gap between germline ends came to 7 bases. The CDR3 has 14 amino acids. Germline V CDR1 and CDR2: MGHRA, YSYEKL. The CDR3 coding sequence is TGCGCCAGCAGCCTTATTGAGAACACCGGGGAGCTGTTTTTT. Translated, it gives CASSLIENTGELFF.

This clonotype was found once. A much bigger clone sits one base away, suggesting this may be a read error. The chain carries TRBV9 and TRBJ2-6; D perhaps matches TRBD2 (6 bases). The ends were cut back, 0 bases at V and 2 bases at J, with 15 bases in the middle. Germline CDR1 is SGDLS and CDR2 is YYNGEE. CDR3 size: 18 residues. DNA of the CDR3: TGTGCCAGCAGCGTAGTGGAGGGATGGCACACTGGGGCCAACGTCCTGACTTTC. Its protein is CASSVVEGWHTGANVLTF.

J is TRBJ2-1 and V is TRBV20-1, with D possibly being TRBD2 (5 bases). The germline V gene has CDR1 DFQATT and CDR2 SNEGSKA (reference sequence). Trimming took off 3 bases at V and 8 bases at J, with 14 bases between the two ends. The CDR3 length is 13 residues. The CDR3 loop is CSASPPGLDEQFF. DNA for the CDR3: TGCAGTGCTAGTCCACCCGGACTCGATGAGCAGTTCTTC.

The genes are TRBV7-7 and TRBJ2-1; 14 bases are a match to TRBD2. The V gene's germline CDR1 is SSHAT and CDR2 FNYEAQ (reference sequence). This CDR3 has 18 residues. V shed 5 bases, J shed 9 bases, and the junction held 15 bases outside the gene matches. In nucleotides, the CDR3 is TGTGCCAGCAGCCGACTAGCGGGAGGGCCCTTTCCCCAATCTGAGCAGTTCTTC. Protein: CASSRLAGGPFPQSEQFF.

This chain joins TRBV6-2 or TRBV6-3 and TRBJ2-4, with a tentative D call TRBD2 (5 bases). The closer fit of TRBJ2-7 to the DNA end suggests the J call may be wrong. The CDR3 has 13 amino acids. The germline V gene has CDR1 MNHEY and CDR2 SVGEGT. CDR3 in DNA: TGTGCCAGCAAGAGGACTGCTACCTACGAGCAGTACTTC. This gives the protein CASKRTATYEQYF.

This clonotype was seen many times. This chain joins TRBV6-4 and TRBJ2-5, with D possibly TRBD2 on 6 matching bases. The end of the DNA is better explained by TRBJ2-7, so the J call may be wrong. This CDR3 is 12 amino acids long. In germline, CDR1 is MRHNA, CDR2 SNTAGT. The CDR3 reads CASSDHGGEQYF. In nucleotides, the CDR3 is TGTGCCAGCAGTGACCACGGGGGCGAGCAGTACTTC.

Remarks on this clonotype: This may be a read error: a much more frequent sequence differs by one nucleotide. The chain combines TRBV25-1 with TRBJ2-1; D gene unclear. The last part of the DNA fits TRBJ2-7 better; the J call may be wrong. Germline CDR1 MGHDK, CDR2 SYGVNS. The CDR3 is 13 amino acids. The CDR3, as DNA: TGTGCCAGCAGTGAATTCAGATACAATGAGCAGTACTTC. As protein: CASSEFRYNEQYF.

This clonotype occurred many times. The chain employs TRBV28 and TRBJ1-6; 7 positions agree with TRBD1. CDR1 and CDR2 (germline): MDHEN, SYDVKM. After removal of 10 bases from V and 10 bases from J, the junction contained 22 bases not matched to a gene. The CDR3 consists of 17 residues. CDR3 bases: TGTGCCATCACCAGTCCCATCCGACAGGGCGGAGGATCACCCCTCCACTTT. Translating it yields CAITSPIRQGGGSPLHF.

This clonotype was seen repeatedly, ten times or more. V usage is TRBV10-3 and J usage is TRBJ1-6; the D gene is possibly TRBD1 (6 bases). The CDR3 spans 13 residues. Germline V gives CDR1 ENHRY, CDR2 SYGVKD. V was trimmed by 4 bases and J by 6 bases, leaving 7 bases between them. The CDR3, as DNA: TGTGCCATCAGTGTAGGGGGTAATTCACCCCTCCACTTT. Translating gives CAISVGGNSPLHF.

V gene TRBV28 combines with J gene TRBJ2-3; 8 bases are shared with TRBD2. Germline CDR1 and CDR2: MDHEN and SYDVKM. Trimming at V came to 6 bases and at J to 3 bases, leaving 8 bases not matched to a gene. The length of the CDR3 is 15 residues. As DNA, the CDR3 is TGTGCCAGCAGCCGGACCGGGACTAGGACAGATACGCAGTATTTT. As protein: CASSRTGTRTDTQYF.

This sequence joins TRBV2 and TRBJ2-5; 13 bases match TRBD2. The CDR3 is 16 residues long. After removal of 5 bases from V and 11 bases from J, the junction contained 14 bases not matched to a gene. Germline CDR1 and CDR2: SNHLY and FYNNEI. Written as DNA, the CDR3 is TGTGCCAGCAGTAACGGACCGGGACTAGCGGGAAATGAGCAGTACTTC. Amino acids: CASSNGPGLAGNEQYF.

This clonotype was seen more than once but under ten times. The chain recombines TRBV29-1 with TRBJ2-1; a weak D match, TRBD2 (6 bases). V was pared by 3 bases and J by 11 bases, with 11 bases between. CDR3 length: 11 amino acids. Germline V gene lookup returns CDR1 SQVTM and CDR2 ANQGSEA. CDR3 nucleotide sequence: TGCAGCGTTGAGGCGGGAAGTAAGCAGTTCTTC. Its protein is CSVEAGSKQFF.

This CDR3 is CATRLENNSPLHF. CDR3 in DNA: TGTGCCACCCGGCTGGAAAATAATTCACCCCTCCACTTT. The chain has TRBV6-5 and TRBJ1-6; D gene uncertain. With 10 bases removed from V and 5 bases from J, the gap between germline ends came to 12 bases. CDR3 length: 13 residues. Germline CDR1 and CDR2: MNHEY and SVGAGI.

V gene TRBV5-1 combines with J gene TRBJ2-1, with TRBD2 identical over 11 bases. J gave up 8 bases and V 4 bases, and 5 bases lay outside the gene matches. This CDR3 is 14 amino acids long. CDR1 and CDR2 from the germline V gene are SGHRS and YFSETQ. The CDR3 sequence: CASSIAGGVDEQFF. The CDR3 nucleotides are TGCGCCAGCAGCATAGCGGGAGGGGTCGATGAGCAGTTCTTC.

The genes are TRBV7-3 and TRBJ2-3, with a tentative D call TRBD2 (6 bases). In germline, CDR1 is SGHTA, CDR2 FQGTGA. V was trimmed by 5 bases and J by 2 bases, leaving 23 bases between them. The CDR3 length is 18 residues. The CDR3 bases are TGTGCCAGCAGCCCCGGGACTCCCCTTGCTCGAGTCACAGATACGCAGTATTTT. This encodes CASSPGTPLARVTDTQYF.

The chain links TRBV6-2 or TRBV6-3 to TRBJ1-1; 7 nucleotides line up with TRBD1. V lost 8 bases, J lost 1 base, and 4 bases stayed unmatched. Germline CDR1 MNHEY, CDR2 SVGEGT. The CDR3 consists of 13 residues. The CDR3 nucleotides read TGTGCCAGCCGGGACAGCCAGAACACTGAAGCTTTCTTT. Translation gives CASRDSQNTEAFF.

This clonotype was counted between two and nine times. This chain uses TRBV7-9 with TRBJ1-2; no reliable D call. CDR3 length equals 16 residues. The germline gives CDR1 SEHNR, CDR2 FQNEAQ (reference sequence). Trimming removed 1 base at V and 0 bases at J, with 12 bases between. The CDR3 region is CASSLGVGVANYGYTF. CDR3 bases: TGTGCCAGCAGCTTAGGTGTCGGCGTAGCTAACTATGGCTACACCTTC.

J is TRBJ2-7 and V is TRBV7-8; tentative D call: TRBD1 (6 bases). The J call may be wrong; the DNA end is better matched by TRBJ2-5. The CDR3 spans 14 residues. The germline CDR1 and CDR2 sequences are SGHVS and FQNEAQ. The CDR3 is CASSDYRVLETQYF. The CDR3 region has the DNA TGTGCCAGCAGCGATTACAGGGTGCTGGAGACCCAGTACTTC.

A few counts support this clonotype. The chain employs TRBV7-2 and TRBJ2-7; 10 bases are a match to TRBD2. The CDR3 covers 17 residues. V trimming: 2 bases; J trimming: 3 bases; junction bases outside the gene matches: 10. Germline V CDR1 and CDR2: SGHTA, FQGNSA. Here the CDR3 DNA reads TGTGCCAGCAGCTTAATCCCTAGCGGGAGTATTAGCTACGAGCAGTACTTC. This sequence encodes CASSLIPSGSISYEQYF. The full variable domain, completed using reference TRBV7-2 and TRBJ2-7, is GAGVSQSPSNKVTEKGKDVELRCDPISGHTALYWYRQSLGQGLEFLIYFQGNSAPDKSGLPSDRFSAERTGGSVSTLTIQRTQQEDSAVYLCASSLIPSGSISYEQYFGPGTRLTVT.

The chain combines TRBV7-3 with TRBJ2-3; D is unresolved. CDR1 is SGHTA and CDR2 is FQGTGA in the germline V gene. The V end was cut by 3 bases, the J end by 2 bases, with 6 bases between. The CDR3 totals 13 residues. CDR3 sequence reads: CASSLQVTDTQYF. CDR3 sequence (DNA): TGTGCCAGCAGCTTGCAGGTCACAGATACGCAGTATTTT.

This chain joins TRBV2 and TRBJ2-3; no clear D. The CDR3 contains 13 residues. Trimming pared 4 bases from V and 6 bases from J, leaving 11 bases between. Germline CDR1 reads SNHLY; CDR2 reads FYNNEI. The CDR3 spells CASSARPADTQYF. DNA of the CDR3: TGTGCCAGCAGTGCAAGGCCCGCCGATACGCAGTATTTT.

Concerning this clonotype: One end of the junction varies from germline; a read error may be responsible. V usage is TRBV7-9 and J usage is TRBJ2-4; D might be TRBD1 (6 bases). The DNA end is more similar to TRBJ2-7, so the J call may be wrong. Germline-derived CDR1 and CDR2 are SEHNR and FQNEAQ (reference sequence). The CDR3 consists of 15 residues. In DNA form, the CDR3 reads TGTGCCAGCAGCTTAGACAGGGTCCATTCCTGCGAGCAGTACTTC. It specifies CASSLDRVHSCEQYF.

A remark on this clonotype: It may be a read error: a sequence one base away is much more abundant. V gene TRBV27 combines with J gene TRBJ2-2, with D possibly being TRBD2 (6 bases). CDR3 size: 15 residues. V lost 4 bases and J lost 3, with 12 bases in between. CDR1 MNHEY and CDR2 SMNVEV come from the germline V gene (reference sequence). CDR3 amino acids: CASSSGDSHTGELFF. CDR3 DNA sequence: TGTGCCAGCAGTTCCGGGGACTCTCACACCGGGGAGCTGTTTTTT.

The rearrangement joins TRBV4-3 to TRBJ2-1; tentative D call: TRBD2 (5 bases). V lost 0 bases to trimming and J lost 12 bases, with 15 bases between them. CDR3 length equals 14 residues. The germline V gene has CDR1 LGHNA and CDR2 YSLEER. CDR3: CASSQDLRERRQFF. Written as DNA, the CDR3 is TGCGCCAGCAGCCAAGATTTGAGGGAGCGCCGGCAGTTCTTC.

The genes are TRBV7-2 and TRBJ2-1; D gene uncertain. Germline V gives CDR1 SGHTA, CDR2 FQGNSA. Trimming cost V 5 bases and J 0 bases, with 11 bases left between them. This CDR3 is 15 amino acids long. The CDR3 sequence is CASSPSWGSYNEQFF. In DNA, the CDR3 is TGTGCCAGCAGCCCGAGCTGGGGCTCCTACAATGAGCAGTTCTTC.